This passage covers 5 T cell receptor beta chains from one sample sequenced in a study of T cell changes during pregnancy in multiple sclerosis. Some clones are missing from TCRdb's copy, which holds only in-frame ones; the method was immunoSEQ multiplex PCR. The sample includes over 90,000 clones, about 93% of them seen just once. The sequencing used peripheral blood, collected after pregnancy. These receptors were taken from a female donor with multiple sclerosis, enrolled in a pregnancy study.

The chain carries TRBV5-1 and TRBJ2-5; TRBD1 might be the D (5 bases). This CDR3 has 14 amino acids. Between the trimmed V and J ends, which lost 5 bases and 0 bases, there was a span of 11 bases. Germline V CDR1 and CDR2: SGHRS, YFSETQ. The chain's CDR3 is CASRAGQNQETQYF. The DNA of the CDR3 is TGCGCCAGCAGGGCAGGGCAAAACCAAGAGACCCAGTACTTC. The entire variable domain, with the rest obtained from reference TRBV5-1 and TRBJ2-5, is as follows: KAGVTQTPRYLIKTRGQQVTLSCSPISGHRSVSWYQQTPGQGLQFLFEYFSETQRNKGNFPGRFSGRQFSNSRSEMNVSTLELGDSALYLCASRAGQNQETQYFGPGTRLLVL.

CDR3 sequence (DNA): TGCGCCAGCGGAACCCCACAGGGGCCCGGGGAGCTGTTTTTT. Encoded protein: CASGTPQGPGELFF. The rearrangement links TRBV5-1 to TRBJ2-2; TRBD1 matches at 7 bases. V shed 7 bases, J shed 6 bases, and the junction held 9 bases outside the gene matches. Germline lookup yields CDR1 SGHRS and CDR2 YFSETQ. The CDR3 has 14 amino acids.

This chain connects TRBV9 to TRBJ2-2; TRBD1 agrees at 7 bases. The CDR3 loop spans 14 amino acids. Germline loops: CDR1 SGDLS, CDR2 YYNGEE. Trimming at V came to 6 bases and at J to 2 bases, leaving 4 bases not matched to a gene. This CDR3 is CASKRTGNTGELFF. In nucleotides, the CDR3 is TGTGCCAGCAAAAGGACAGGCAACACCGGGGAGCTGTTTTTT.

The rearrangement links TRBV7-6 to TRBJ2-3, with TRBD2 matching 7 bases. Trimming cost V 1 base and J 3 bases; bases outside gene matches: 1. CDR1 SGHVS and CDR2 FNYEAQ come from the germline V gene. CDR3 length: 14 amino acids. The CDR3 region has the DNA TGTGCCAGCAGCTTAGGCGGGAGAACAGATACGCAGTATTTT. Translating it yields CASSLGGRTDTQYF.

This clone showed up just once. This sequence joins TRBV30 and TRBJ1-2; TRBD1 agrees at 8 bases. CDR1 and CDR2 from the germline V gene are GTSNPN and SVGIG (reference sequence). The CDR3 spans 14 residues. The V segment lost 4 bases and the J segment 3 bases; nucleotides outside the gene matches: 7. The CDR3 spells CAWTRGQGDYGYTF. The CDR3 DNA reads as TGTGCCTGGACCCGCGGACAGGGTGACTATGGCTACACCTTC.